This T cell receptor (beta chain) was observed in a study of graft-versus-host responses after intestinal transplantation. About the research overall: In this cohort, recipients had multivisceral, liver-intestinal, or isolated intestinal transplants. Each recipient received anti-thymocyte globulin induction, then tacrolimus and steroids for approximately 3 years. General study points: Allograft graft-versus-host to host-versus-graft clonal ratios ran high in patients with graft-donor T cell macrochimerism. GvH clones were identified in recipient marrow, with some first appearing in ileum or blood.

This CDR3 is 13 amino acids long. Germline CDR1 is SNHLY and CDR2 is FYNNEI. The ends lost 5 bases at V and 8 bases at J; junction bases unmatched: 6. Regarding this clone: Its antigen is as yet unknown.

Sequenced by immunoSEQ multiplex PCR; TCRdb stores in-frame clones only, minus some. Here the sample spans roughly 89,000 clones, about 90% being singletons. The receptor comes from a human donor who received an intestinal transplant. V usage is TRBV2 and J usage is TRBJ1-2; 9 bases agree with TRBD1. The starting material was unstimulated CD4+ T cells sorted from spleen or lymph node cells, obtained before intestinal transplant. This CDR3 reads CASSWDREGGYTF. DNA of the CDR3: TGTGCCAGCAGTTGGGACAGGGAGGGCGGCTACACCTTC.